Listed below are T cell receptor beta chains from one sample, sequenced in a study of blood T cell repertoires in COVID-19. Profiling relied on immunoSEQ multiplex PCR, and the TCRdb table lists in-frame clones only, not all of them. The data show approximately 190,000 clones, roughly four fifths seen once. Sequenced material: peripheral blood. These receptor sequences come from a woman in her thirties or forties with acute or convalescent COVID-19. Both conserved end residues are part of each CDR3. A D gene is named only where the DNA matches it firmly. Clone size appears in some rows only: once, few, many, or a class for an expanded clone.

cdr3_aa cdr3_nt clone_size v_call d_call j_call
CASSFLSGGAYEQFF TGCGCCAGCAGCTTCCTAAGCGGGGGGGCCTATGAGCAGTTCTTC - TRBV5-1 TRBD2 TRBJ2-1
CASSFGGANVLTF TGTGCCAGCAGTTTCGGTGGGGCCAACGTCCTGACTTTC - TRBV12-3/TRBV12-4 - TRBJ2-6
CASSILAGVETQYF TGTGCCAGTAGTATTTTAGCGGGGGTAGAGACCCAGTACTTC once TRBV19 TRBD2 TRBJ2-5
CASSPGGLVQYF TGTGCCAGCAGTCCCGGGGGTCTTGTTCAGTACTTC - TRBV28 - TRBJ2-4
CASTSPGTGSYTF TGTGCCAGCACCAGTCCCGGGACAGGGTCCTACACCTTC - TRBV5-5 TRBD1 TRBJ1-2
CASSPTGGIIKTQYF TGTGCCAGTAGTCCTACAGGGGGCATAATCAAGACCCAGTACTTC - TRBV19 TRBD1 TRBJ2-5
CASGETGGNSGNTIYF TGTGCCAGCGGAGAGACAGGGGGTAACTCTGGAAACACCATATATTTT - TRBV27 TRBD1 TRBJ1-3
CASSFWGGMNEQFF TGTGCCAGCAGTTTCTGGGGAGGGATGAATGAGCAGTTCTTC - TRBV27 TRBD2 TRBJ2-1
CASSFWALGNTIYF TGTGCCAGCAGTTTTTGGGCACTGGGAAACACCATATATTTT - TRBV28 - TRBJ1-3
CASSLKRENQPQHF TGTGCCAGCAGTCTGAAGAGGGAAAATCAGCCCCAGCATTTT few TRBV7-2 - TRBJ1-5
CAQQKNTDTQYF TGTGCCCAACAGAAAAACACAGATACGCAGTATTTT - TRBV30 - TRBJ2-3
CASSLGGLRQGRGTEAFF TGTGCCAGCAGCTTGGGAGGGTTGAGACAGGGTCGTGGGACTGAAGCTTTCTTT - TRBV5-4 TRBD1 TRBJ1-1
CASSPRGLHNEQFF TGTGCCAGCAGCCCGCGGGGACTGCACAATGAGCAGTTCTTC - TRBV13 - TRBJ2-1
CASSRGQRGETQYF TGTGCCAGCAGCCGAGGACAGAGGGGGGAGACCCAGTACTTC - TRBV7-3 - TRBJ2-5
CASSSDPAGGQTGELFF TGTGCCAGCAGCTCCGACCCCGCGGGGGGGCAGACCGGGGAGCTGTTTTTT - TRBV7-3 TRBD2 TRBJ2-2
CASSSRTGAGNTIYF TGTGCCAGCAGCTCAAGGACAGGGGCTGGAAACACCATATATTTT few TRBV7-2 TRBD1 TRBJ1-3
CASSPLDRLNTEAFF TGTGCCAGCAGCCCCCTGGACAGGCTGAACACTGAAGCTTTCTTT - TRBV14 TRBD1 TRBJ1-1
CATSDLSGGNTDTQYF TGTGCCACCAGTGATTTAAGTGGGGGGAACACAGATACGCAGTATTTT few TRBV24-1 - TRBJ2-3
CASSIYSGAGNTIYF TGTGCCAGTAGTATATACTCAGGGGCTGGAAACACCATATATTTT - TRBV19 - TRBJ1-3
CSVALGQGDEQYF TGCAGCGTCGCTCTGGGACAGGGAGACGAGCAGTACTTC once TRBV29-1 TRBD1 TRBJ2-7
CASSLPGDAYEQYF TGTGCCAGCAGTTTACCGGGTGACGCCTACGAGCAGTACTTC - TRBV28 - TRBJ2-7
CASSWSLALAYEQYF TGTGCCAGCAGCTGGTCCCTAGCCTTAGCCTACGAGCAGTACTTC - TRBV5-5 - TRBJ2-7
CASSQEAVGEQFF TGTGCCAGCAGCCAAGAGGCTGTTGGTGAGCAGTTCTTC - TRBV4-2 - TRBJ2-1
CASSPGLAGGDEQFF TGTGCCAGCAGCCCGGGACTAGCGGGAGGGGACGAGCAGTTCTTC - TRBV4-2 TRBD2 TRBJ2-1
CASSQGGITGELFF TGTGCCAGCAGCCAAGGCGGGATTACCGGGGAGCTGTTTTTT - TRBV3-1/TRBV3-2 - TRBJ2-2
CASSLERNIWEEQYF TGCGCCAGCAGCTTGGAGCGGAACATTTGGGAGGAGCAGTACTTC - TRBV5-1 - TRBJ2-7
CASSQQPTGVEQYF TGTGCCAGCAGCCAACAACCCACAGGGGTCGAGCAGTACTTC - TRBV3-1/TRBV3-2 TRBD1 TRBJ2-7
CASSPRTGGSYNEQFF TGTGCCAGCAGTCCTCGGACAGGGGGCTCCTACAATGAGCAGTTCTTC - TRBV28 TRBD1 TRBJ2-1
CASQKMAGGDAGNQPQHF TGTGCCAGCCAGAAAATGGCGGGGGGCGACGCGGGCAATCAGCCCCAGCATTTT few TRBV21-1 - TRBJ1-5
CASRGGADYGYTF TGCGCCAGCAGAGGGGGCGCGGACTATGGCTACACCTTC - TRBV5-1 TRBD1 TRBJ1-2
CASRPGGGANVLTF TGTGCCAGCAGACCTGGCGGAGGGGCCAACGTCCTGACTTTC - TRBV5-5 - TRBJ2-6
CASRKGGRGQETQYF TGTGCCAGCAGAAAAGGGGGCAGGGGGCAAGAGACCCAGTACTTC - TRBV21-1 - TRBJ2-5
CASSLAGNQPQHF TGCGCCAGCAGCTTGGCAGGCAATCAGCCCCAGCATTTT - TRBV5-1 - TRBJ1-5
CASRPAEYKNIQYF TGTGCCAGCAGACCAGCGGAGTACAAAAACATTCAGTACTTC - TRBV28 - TRBJ2-4
CASSRDRGVPYEQYF TGTGCCAGTAGTAGGGACAGGGGAGTCCCCTACGAGCAGTACTTC few TRBV19 TRBD1 TRBJ2-7
CASSLTGGRKPYNSPLHF TGTGCCAGCAGCCTCACGGGGGGGAGGAAGCCCTATAATTCACCCCTCCACTTT few TRBV13 - TRBJ1-6
CACQLGWRGYTF TGTGCCTGTCAACTGGGTTGGAGAGGCTACACCTTC - TRBV30 - TRBJ1-2
CATSDSAGAASGYNEQFF TGTGCCACCAGTGATTCGGCAGGGGCGGCTAGCGGCTACAATGAGCAGTTCTTC - TRBV24-1 - TRBJ2-1
CASSRGQAVEAFF TGTGCCAGCAGTCGAGGACAGGCGGTTGAAGCTTTCTTT - TRBV6-6 TRBD1 TRBJ1-1
CASSVGSTSGGVETQYF TGTGCCAGCAGCGTAGGCTCGACTAGCGGGGGTGTAGAGACCCAGTACTTC - TRBV9 TRBD2 TRBJ2-5
CASGGYVNLEANYGYTF TGTGCCAGTGGAGGTTATGTAAACCTAGAAGCTAACTATGGCTACACCTTC few TRBV11-2 - TRBJ1-2
CAHIRRASGGSSSYNEQFF TGTGCCCACATAAGGCGTGCTAGCGGGGGGTCCAGCTCCTACAATGAGCAGTTCTTC - TRBV2 TRBD2 TRBJ2-1
CASTLRKGSGRTPGELFF TGTGCCAGCACCCTCAGGAAAGGAAGCGGGAGGACGCCCGGGGAGCTGTTTTTT - TRBV3-1/TRBV3-2 TRBD2 TRBJ2-2
CASSLSDSVSPLHF TGTGCCAGCAGCTTGTCTGACTCCGTATCACCCCTCCACTTT - TRBV5-6 - TRBJ1-6
CASSGSGGGFHEQYF TGTGCCAGCAGCGGCTCAGGTGGGGGCTTCCACGAGCAGTACTTC - TRBV9 - TRBJ2-7